This T cell receptor beta chain emerged from a study of T cells in Graves' hyperthyroidism and ophthalmopathy. Study results and caveats: From stable hyperthyroidism, ophthalmopathy was set apart by a 13 V-J model.

Diagnoses were established using clinical symptoms, serum thyroxine and TRAb, thyroid ultrasound and orbital computed tomography. It was approximately 9.7 ml of fresh peripheral blood that supplied the PBMCs. A note on this clonotype: Its antigen is not identified.

The CDR3 consists of 15 residues. With 3 bases removed from V and 5 bases from J, the gap between germline ends came to 17 bases. The investigators amplified TCR beta CDR3 regions from RNA transcripts. The TCR CDR3 was amplified in a first-round RT-PCR using the HTBI primer set. TCRdb recomputed calls from the multiplex PCR reads with MiXCR, one row per CDR3 protein. The table records 500,000 to 750,000 distinct CDR3 sequences, approximately 14% of them present only once. The V gene is TRBV12-3 or TRBV12-4, the J gene TRBJ2-7; D might be TRBD2 (5 bases). The source is a woman aged 25 to 39 with Graves' hyperthyroidism. The sequencing input was blood. Here the CDR3 DNA reads TGTGCCAGCAGTTTTTTAGGTAGCGTGAGGAACGAGCAGTACTTC. This encodes CASSFLGSVRNEQYF.